The text below deals with one T cell receptor (beta chain). It was with 60 Vbeta and 13 Jbeta primers that the PCR ran. The assay was immunoSEQ multiplex PCR, and TCRdb's table has in-frame clones only and misses some. This table has under 200,000 clones, 75% to 80% appearing once. This record comes from a study of cytomegalovirus exposure and HLA in healthy donors. The source of this sequence is a woman in her forties in good health and CMV-seronegative. Sequences were obtained from PBMCs.

In nucleotides, the CDR3 is TGTGCCAGCAGTCCCCGGGACACCTCTGGAAACACCATATATTTT. This gives the protein CASSPRDTSGNTIYF. This rearrangement joins TRBV6-1 to TRBJ1-3; weak D call: TRBD1 (6 bases). The CDR3 covers 15 residues. V shed 5 bases and J shed 0 bases, with 11 bases lying between them. Germline CDR1 reads MNHNS; CDR2 reads SASEGT.